Shown below are 17 T cell receptor beta chains from a single sample sequenced in a study of persistence of HIV-infected CD4 T cells. Overlapping HIV-1 Gag 15-mer peptides at about 1 ug per peptide per mL were used. CD40L/CD69 double-negative CD45RO-high memory CD4+ T cells were collected. Sequencing used immunoSEQ version 4 in survey mode. TCRdb keeps only in-frame clones here, not all; method: immunoSEQ multiplex PCR. The table includes just under 65,000 clones, over 60% detected once. No antigen has been assigned to these receptors. Sequences were derived from CD4+ T cells sorted from PBMCs after approximately 20-hour stimulation, sampled from a patient who received antiretroviral therapy. These receptors were obtained from an adult man with HIV who was CMV-seropositive.

The CDR3 is CASSLRWGAPDTQYF. The CDR3 nucleotides read TGTGCCAGCAGCTTAAGGTGGGGGGCCCCAGATACGCAGTATTTT. The chain combines TRBV7-3 with TRBJ2-3; D may be TRBD1 or TRBD2 (6 bases each). The germline V and J ends were trimmed by 1 base and 4 bases, with 12 bases remaining between them. This CDR3 is 15 amino acids long. CDR1 SGHTA and CDR2 FQGTGA come from the germline V gene.

The table lists this clone with a count of one. The chain carries TRBV28 and TRBJ1-2, with 9 bases that match TRBD1. V trimming: 8 bases; J trimming: 2 bases; junction bases outside the gene matches: 18. The CDR3 has 18 residues. Germline lookup yields CDR1 MDHEN and CDR2 SYDVKM. Written as DNA, the CDR3 is TGTGCCAGCTTGCGTAGGGCGAGAACAGGGGGCGGGAACTATGGCTACACCTTC. As protein: CASLRRARTGGGNYGYTF.

This sequence joins TRBV30 and TRBJ1-1; 9 bases match TRBD1. The V and J ends lost 3 bases and 10 bases, in that order; junction bases with no gene match: 12. Germline assignment: CDR1 GTSNPN and CDR2 SVGIG (reference sequence). There are 14 residues in the CDR3. The CDR3 region is CAWRLTQGAVGAFF. DNA for the CDR3: TGTGCCTGGAGGCTGACACAGGGGGCCGTAGGAGCTTTCTTT.

The rearrangement links TRBV3-1 (or the pseudogene TRBV3-2) to TRBJ1-5; D may be TRBD1 (6 bases). The CDR3 extends over 15 amino acids. V lost 1 base and J lost 6, with 13 bases in between. Germline V lookup: CDR1 LGHDT, CDR2 YNNKEL (reference sequence). CDR3 sequence: CASSQVQGIGQPQHF. The CDR3 nucleotides are TGTGCCAGCAGCCAAGTGCAGGGGATTGGTCAGCCCCAGCATTTT.

This chain connects TRBV5-5 to TRBJ2-1, with a possible D match to TRBD2 (5 bases). The germline V gene encodes CDR1 SGHKS and CDR2 YYEKEE (reference sequence). The V end lost 6 bases, the J end lost 0 bases, and 13 bases lay between the germline ends. The CDR3 is 15 residues long. CDR3 residues: CASNRGISSYNEQFF. For the CDR3, the DNA is TGTGCCAGCAACCGAGGGATTAGCTCCTACAATGAGCAGTTCTTC.

The V gene is TRBV5-1, the J gene TRBJ1-1; a weak D match, TRBD1 (6 bases). Trimming took 2 bases from V and 0 from J, leaving 8 bases between them. The CDR3 has 14 residues. Germline loops: CDR1 SGHRS, CDR2 YFSETQ. CDR3 sequence reads: CASSLTGMNTEAFF. The DNA for the CDR3 is TGCGCCAGCAGCTTAACAGGGATGAACACTGAAGCTTTCTTT.

The chain combines TRBV9 with TRBJ2-6, with 8 positions matching TRBD1. The CDR3 totals 17 residues. Germline lookup yields CDR1 SGDLS and CDR2 YYNGEE. Losses at the gene ends were 2 bases for V and 0 bases for J; bases not matched to a gene: 4. The CDR3 spells CASSVRTGNSGANVLTF. The CDR3 coding sequence is TGTGCCAGCAGCGTCAGGACAGGGAACTCTGGGGCCAACGTCCTGACTTTC.

The V and J genes are TRBV5-4 and TRBJ1-6; D ambiguous. Trimming shortened V by 0 bases and J by 2 bases, and 9 bases separated the two germline ends. The CDR3 totals 16 residues. Germline CDR1 SGHNT, CDR2 YYREEE (reference sequence). The CDR3 nucleotides are TGTGCCAGCAGCTTGGAAGGGATCACCTATAATTCACCCCTCCACTTT. Translating gives CASSLEGITYNSPLHF.

This clone was detected only a few times. The sample contains more than one DNA sequence encoding this CDR3. This chain joins TRBV6-1 and TRBJ1-6; 8 nucleotides align to TRBD1. Trimming cost V 3 bases and J 7 bases; bases outside gene matches: 5. The CDR3 is 15 residues long. Germline CDR1 is MNHNS and CDR2 is SASEGT. The CDR3 loop is CASSENRQGNSPLHF. The CDR3 DNA sequence: TGTGCCAGCAGTGAGAATCGACAGGGGAATTCACCCCTCCACTTT.

Notes on this clone: The sample has other DNA sequences that encode this CDR3 too. V usage is TRBV12-3 or TRBV12-4 and J usage is TRBJ1-1, with D possibly TRBD1 on 5 matching bases. The CDR3 has 13 residues. The ends were cut back, 5 bases at V and 0 bases at J, with 7 bases in the middle. CDR3 nucleotides: TGTGCCAGCAGTCCGGGACTGAACACTGAAGCTTTCTTT. Encoded protein: CASSPGLNTEAFF.

This chain joins TRBV27 and TRBJ1-2, with 8 nucleotides matching TRBD1. V gave up 4 bases and J gave up 4 bases; unmatched junction bases: 2. Germline CDR1 MNHEY, CDR2 SMNVEV (reference sequence). The CDR3 spans 13 residues. CDR3 loop: CASSSGQGYGYTF. The CDR3 nucleotides read TGTGCCAGCAGTTCTGGACAGGGCTATGGCTACACCTTC.

This clone has a single count. The chain joins TRBV18 to TRBJ1-1; D is perhaps TRBD1 (6 bases). V was pared by 0 bases and J by 2 bases, with 10 bases between. The germline CDR1 and CDR2 sequences are KGHSH and LQKENI. This CDR3 contains 15 residues. The DNA for the CDR3 is TGTGCCAGCTCACCACCGGGGGGCCCAAACACTGAAGCTTTCTTT. This translates into CASSPPGGPNTEAFF.

This chain connects TRBV18 to TRBJ2-2; a possible D gene is TRBD2 (6 bases). The CDR3 loop spans 15 amino acids. CDR1 and CDR2 from the germline V gene are KGHSH and LQKENI. Trimming left V 1 base short and J 4 bases short, with 10 bases between. CDR3 protein: CASSPRGLSTGELFF. The CDR3 nucleotides are TGTGCCAGCTCACCACGCGGACTATCCACCGGGGAGCTGTTTTTT.

A remark on this clone: Other DNA sequences from this sample encode an identical CDR3 as well. This rearrangement joins TRBV5-4 to TRBJ2-3, with 7 bases lining up with TRBD1. This CDR3 is built from 14 residues. V lost 4 bases and J lost 3; bases outside the gene matches: 5. Germline loops: CDR1 SGHNT, CDR2 YYREEE (reference sequence). CDR3 coding DNA: TGTGCCAGCAGCCGGGACAGAGGAACAGATACGCAGTATTTT. Its protein product is CASSRDRGTDTQYF.

The CDR3: CASSEWGVNQPQHF. CDR3 nucleotide sequence: TGTGCCAGCAGTGAATGGGGAGTCAATCAGCCCCAGCATTTT. The chain has TRBV6-1 and TRBJ1-5; D unclear. The CDR3 has 14 residues. The germline gives CDR1 MNHNS, CDR2 SASEGT. V lost 2 bases to trimming and J lost 3 bases, with 8 bases between them.

This sequence joins TRBV7-2 and TRBJ1-2; D not certain. The CDR3 spans 15 residues. Trimming took off 5 bases at V and 2 bases at J, with 15 bases between the two ends. Germline lookup yields CDR1 SGHTA and CDR2 FQGNSA. The CDR3, as DNA: TGTGCCAGCAGCCCCGGACGAGGGTCCAACTATGGCTACACCTTC. Its protein product is CASSPGRGSNYGYTF.

The chain links TRBV27 to TRBJ1-6; the D is unclear. Germline loops: CDR1 MNHEY, CDR2 SMNVEV (reference sequence). CDR3 length: 16 residues. V was pared by 3 bases and J by 0 bases, with 9 bases between. The CDR3 DNA is TGTGCCAGCAGTTTCCTCTCGAGCTCCTATAATTCACCCCTCCACTTT. Translated, it gives CASSFLSSSYNSPLHF.